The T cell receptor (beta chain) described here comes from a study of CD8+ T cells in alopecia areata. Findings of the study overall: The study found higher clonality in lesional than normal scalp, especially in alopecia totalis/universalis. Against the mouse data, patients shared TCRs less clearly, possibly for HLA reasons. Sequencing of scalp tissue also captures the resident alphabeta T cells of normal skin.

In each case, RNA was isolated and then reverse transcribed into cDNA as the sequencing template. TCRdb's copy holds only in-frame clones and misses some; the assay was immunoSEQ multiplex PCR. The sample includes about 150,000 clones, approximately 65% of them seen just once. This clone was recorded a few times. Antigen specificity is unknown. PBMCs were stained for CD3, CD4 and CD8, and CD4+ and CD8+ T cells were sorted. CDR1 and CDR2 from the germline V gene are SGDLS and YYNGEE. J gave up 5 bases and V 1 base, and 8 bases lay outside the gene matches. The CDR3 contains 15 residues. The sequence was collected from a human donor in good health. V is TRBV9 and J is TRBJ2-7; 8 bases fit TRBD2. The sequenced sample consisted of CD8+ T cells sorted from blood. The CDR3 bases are TGTGCCAGCAGCGTAACCGGGAGGGCCGATCACGAGCAGTACTTC. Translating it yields CASSVTGRADHEQYF.